The TCR beta chain under discussion was sequenced for a study of blood T cell repertoires in COVID-19. The CDR3 extends over 14 amino acids. Germline-derived CDR1 and CDR2 are SGHRS and YFSETQ. V trimming: 5 bases; J trimming: 5 bases; junction bases outside the gene matches: 8. TCRdb's copy holds only in-frame clones and misses some; the assay was immunoSEQ multiplex PCR. The sample yields about 180,000 clones, roughly nine tenths seen once. Sequencing input: PBMCs or T cells enriched from blood (not recorded which). This chain uses TRBV5-1 with TRBJ1-1; 8 positions match TRBD1. The receptor comes from a human donor with acute COVID-19. The donor label of this sample is uncertain. This CDR3 reads CASRPTGDRTEAFF. In DNA form, the CDR3 reads TGCGCCAGCAGACCGACAGGGGATAGAACTGAAGCTTTCTTT. The variable domain in full, with the rest retrieved from reference TRBV5-1 and TRBJ1-1, is KAGVTQTPRYLIKTRGQQVTLSCSPISGHRSVSWYQQTPGQGLQFLFEYFSETQRNKGNFPGRFSGRQFSNSRSEMNVSTLELGDSALYLCASRPTGDRTEAFFGQGTRLTVV.